Each of the 28 T cell receptor beta chains below was sequenced from the same sample in a study of neurological immune-mediated disorders. TCRdb independently ran MiXCR on the 5' RACE reads; one entry per CDR3 protein. Of about 71,000 distinct CDR3 sequences listed, 4.5% were seen once; the top ten hold around 6.9%. Sequencing used PBMCs. These receptors were taken from a young man with multiple sclerosis.

There are many counts of this clonotype. The rearrangement uses TRBV7-2 and TRBJ1-2; the D gene is possibly TRBD1 (6 bases). Germline V gives CDR1 SGHTA, CDR2 FQGNSA. The ends were cut back, 4 bases at V and 7 bases at J, with 19 bases in the middle. The CDR3 consists of 15 residues. The CDR3 DNA sequence: TGTGCCAGCAGCTCCCGGGACACGACCTTGGGTGGCTACACCTTC. Translating it yields CASSSRDTTLGGYTF. The variable domain in full, with the rest retrieved from reference TRBV7-2 and TRBJ1-2, is GAGVSQSPSNKVTEKGKDVELRCDPISGHTALYWYRQSLGQGLEFLIYFQGNSAPDKSGLPSDRFSAERTGGSVSTLTIQRTQQEDSAVYLCASSSRDTTLGGYTFGSGTRLTVV.

This clonotype was found a few times. The chain carries TRBV5-1 and TRBJ1-1; D unresolved. Per germline, CDR1 SGHRS and CDR2 YFSETQ. The V gene lost 2 bases and the J gene lost 1 base, with 12 bases spanning the gap. The CDR3 length is 15 residues. For the CDR3, the DNA is TGCGCCAGCAGCTTTACCGGGAGTAAGAACACTGAAGCTTTCTTT. Its translation is CASSFTGSKNTEAFF.

This clonotype was recorded at least ten times. V and J are TRBV20-1 and TRBJ2-1, with D perhaps matching TRBD2 (7 bases). Between the trimmed V and J ends, which lost 3 bases and 3 bases, there was a span of 12 bases. The CDR3 totals 14 residues. Germline CDR1 and CDR2: DFQATT and SNEGSKA (reference sequence). CDR3 DNA sequence: TGCAGTGCTAGTCGGGGGGCCTACTACAATGAGCAGTTCTTC. This encodes CSASRGAYYNEQFF.

The sample holds a few counts of this clonotype. The chain combines TRBV5-1 with TRBJ1-1; no clear D gene. Trimming left V 0 bases short and J 3 bases short, with 9 bases between. Germline assignment: CDR1 SGHRS and CDR2 YFSETQ. The CDR3 runs to 14 residues. The CDR3 region is CASSLGPEYTEAFF. The CDR3 DNA sequence: TGCGCCAGCAGCTTGGGACCCGAATACACTGAAGCTTTCTTT.

This clonotype was observed many times. The V gene is TRBV7-2, the J gene TRBJ1-2; 8 nucleotides align to TRBD1. This CDR3 has 16 residues. CDR1 is SGHTA, CDR2 FQGNSA, per germline. Unmatched junction bases numbered 14, after V lost 4 bases and J lost 7 bases. This CDR3 reads CASSSTTQGASGGYTF. Written as DNA, the CDR3 is TGTGCCAGCAGCTCCACGACTCAGGGGGCGTCGGGTGGCTACACCTTC.

As concerns this clonotype: Given a much more abundant clone one base away, this may be a read error. The rearrangement joins TRBV11-2 to TRBJ2-3; TRBD1 aligns across 7 bases. V was clipped by 5 bases and J by 1 base; unmatched bases: 6. Germline CDR1 is SGHAT and CDR2 is FQNNGV. The CDR3 sequence is 15 residues long. CDR3 nucleotides: TGTGCCAGCAGCCCGGGACAGCTACGCACAGATACGCAGTATTTT. Translation: CASSPGQLRTDTQYF.

In its sample, this clonotype was seen many times. The chain has TRBV10-3 and TRBJ1-2, with 9 bases matching TRBD1. CDR3 length: 16 amino acids. CDR1 ENHRY and CDR2 SYGVKD come from the germline V gene. Trimming cost V 7 bases and J 1 base; bases outside gene matches: 10. DNA for the CDR3: TGTGCCATCAACTCCGGGACAGGGCGTTATAACTATGGCTACACCTTC. Translation: CAINSGTGRYNYGYTF.

This clonotype was detected only a few times. The chain combines TRBV12-3 or TRBV12-4 with TRBJ2-3, with 7 bases identical to TRBD1. The CDR3 length is 14 residues. Trimming took 6 bases from V and 4 from J; bases not matched to a gene: 7. CDR3 in DNA: TGTGCCAGCAGGCCTGACAGGGAGTCAGATACGCAGTATTTT. This translates into CASRPDRESDTQYF.

This clonotype was seen many times. This chain links TRBV20-1 with TRBJ2-1; 8 nucleotides align to TRBD2. J lost 5 bases, V lost 6 bases, and 9 bases had no gene match. Per germline, CDR1 DFQATT and CDR2 SNEGSKA (reference sequence). This CDR3 region has 14 residues. CDR3: CSARHGGADNEQFF. CDR3 bases: TGCAGTGCCAGGCACGGGGGGGCCGACAATGAGCAGTTCTTC.

This clonotype was detected many times. The J gene is TRBJ1-1, the V gene TRBV5-1; D remains unclear. This CDR3 is 13 amino acids long. Trimming shortened V by 1 base and J by 7 bases, and 11 bases separated the two germline ends. Looked up from germline, CDR1 is SGHRS and CDR2 is YFSETQ. CDR3 region: CASSLKGESEAFF. CDR3 DNA sequence: TGCGCCAGCAGCTTGAAAGGTGAGAGTGAAGCTTTCTTT.

At least ten counts were recorded for this clonotype. V usage is TRBV3-1 and J usage is TRBJ2-7; TRBD1 matches 9 bases. The CDR3 runs to 13 residues. J gave up 6 bases and V 2 bases, and 2 bases lay outside the gene matches. Germline V gene data show CDR1 as LGHDT and CDR2 as YNNKEL (reference sequence). The CDR3 reads CASSQNRGREQYF. For the CDR3, the DNA is TGTGCCAGCAGCCAAAACAGGGGGCGCGAGCAGTACTTC.

The chain employs TRBV5-1 and TRBJ2-7; the D gene is possibly TRBD2 (5 bases). The CDR3 covers 14 residues. Germline V gene sequence: CDR1 SGHRS, CDR2 YFSETQ. The germline V and J ends were trimmed by 2 bases and 7 bases, with 16 bases remaining between them. CDR3 amino acids: CASSFPGSTTEQYF. As DNA, the CDR3 is TGCGCCAGCAGCTTCCCGGGAAGCACCACGGAGCAGTACTTC.

In this sample, this clonotype turned up many times. CDR3: CASSVSPLTTDNEQFF. The CDR3, as DNA: TGCGCCAGCAGTGTATCCCCACTTACGACGGACAATGAGCAGTTCTTC. The chain combines TRBV4-1 with TRBJ2-1, with D hard to call. The CDR3 contains 16 residues. The ends were cut back, 6 bases at V and 5 bases at J, with 20 bases in the middle. Germline V gene data show CDR1 as MGHRA and CDR2 as YSYEKL.

This clonotype was counted many times. The chain links TRBV9 to TRBJ2-1, with a possible D match to TRBD2 (6 bases). The V gene lost 0 bases and the J gene lost 2 bases, with 9 bases spanning the gap. The length of the CDR3 is 15 residues. Germline V gene data show CDR1 as SGDLS and CDR2 as YYNGEE. The CDR3 region is CASSVGGAAYNEQFF. DNA of the CDR3: TGTGCCAGCAGCGTAGGCGGGGCCGCCTACAATGAGCAGTTCTTC.

This clonotype came up many times. This chain joins TRBV20-1 and TRBJ2-7, with D perhaps matching TRBD1 or TRBD2 (5 bases each). The V and J ends lost 5 bases and 2 bases respectively, with 13 bases between them. The CDR3 totals 13 residues. The germline V gene has CDR1 DFQATT and CDR2 SNEGSKA (reference sequence). For the CDR3, the DNA is TGCAGTGCTTGGGACGGGCGAGCCTACGAGCAGTACTTC. Amino acid sequence: CSAWDGRAYEQYF.

This clonotype was seen at least ten times. This chain connects TRBV5-6 to TRBJ2-1, with 7 bases aligning to TRBD2. Germline CDR1 is SGHDT and CDR2 is YYEEEE. CDR3 length: 16 amino acids. The trim removed 0 bases at V and 1 base at J, leaving 4 bases unmatched. The DNA of the CDR3 is TGTGCCAGCAGCTTGGCGATGCGGGGGTCCTACAATGAGCAGTTCTTC. This sequence encodes CASSLAMRGSYNEQFF.

Concerning this clonotype: A much larger clone is a single base away; this may be a read error. This chain links TRBV20-1 with TRBJ2-1; 13 bases agree with TRBD2. This CDR3 contains 15 residues. V gave up 5 bases and J gave up 9 bases; unmatched junction bases: 10. In germline, CDR1 is DFQATT, CDR2 SNEGSKA (reference sequence). The CDR3 sequence: CSAPTSGGARGEQFF. The CDR3 bases are TGCAGTGCTCCCACTAGCGGGGGGGCCAGGGGTGAGCAGTTCTTC.

The chain employs TRBV12-3 or TRBV12-4 and TRBJ1-1, with 8 bases aligning to TRBD1. After removal of 5 bases from V and 6 bases from J, the junction contained 11 bases not matched to a gene. The CDR3 has 15 amino acids. In DNA, the CDR3 is TGTGCCAGCAGTGAGGACAGGGCTGGTGTGGCTGAAGCTTTCTTT. It yields the protein CASSEDRAGVAEAFF.

This clonotype showed up just a few times. The chain joins TRBV6-2 or TRBV6-3 to TRBJ2-3; TRBD2 might be the D (6 bases). V dropped 5 bases and J dropped 0 bases, with 12 bases sitting between them. Germline lookup yields CDR1 MNHEY and CDR2 SVGEGT. This CDR3 spans 15 amino acids. The CDR3 coding sequence is TGTGCCAGCAGTCCCCTGCGGGGCAGCACAGATACGCAGTATTTT. Translating it yields CASSPLRGSTDTQYF.

This clonotype was counted many times. The V gene is TRBV24-1, the J gene TRBJ1-2; a possible D gene is TRBD1 (5 bases). The CDR3 spans 14 residues. Per germline, CDR1 KGHDR and CDR2 SFDVKD. The V and J ends lost 2 bases and 6 bases respectively, with 12 bases between them. This chain's CDR3 is CATSDSGHGDGYTF. The CDR3 region has the DNA TGTGCCACCAGTGATTCAGGACACGGGGATGGCTACACCTTC.

This clonotype came up many times. V gene TRBV20-1 combines with J gene TRBJ1-1; unclear D gene. The CDR3 spans 12 residues. CDR1 and CDR2 (germline): DFQATT, SNEGSKA (reference sequence). Deletions cut 4 bases from V and 1 base from J, with 7 bases between. CDR3 region: CSATTENTEAFF. CDR3 coding DNA: TGCAGTGCTACCACAGAGAACACTGAAGCTTTCTTT.

This clonotype came up many times. The chain links TRBV27 to TRBJ1-1; 11 nucleotides match TRBD1. With V trimmed by 4 bases and J by 5 bases, 6 bases remained unmatched. The length of the CDR3 is 15 residues. Germline V gives CDR1 MNHEY, CDR2 SMNVEV (reference sequence). CDR3 sequence: CASSSTGTGGTEAFF. CDR3 nucleotides: TGTGCCAGCAGTTCGACCGGGACAGGGGGTACTGAAGCTTTCTTT.

This clonotype was seen a few times. The gene calls are TRBV10-1 and TRBJ2-7; TRBD1 agrees at 9 bases. The CDR3 runs 14 residues. Germline V gene lookup returns CDR1 WNHNN and CDR2 SYGVQD (reference sequence). With V trimmed by 5 bases and J by 6 bases, 8 bases remained unmatched. CDR3 in DNA: TGCGCCAGCAGTAAGACAGGGGGAAGGGTCGAGCAGTACTTC. Amino acids: CASSKTGGRVEQYF.

This clonotype has more than one count but fewer than ten. The chain joins TRBV12-3 or TRBV12-4 to TRBJ2-3, with 8 nucleotides matching TRBD2. J was trimmed by 3 bases and V by 6 bases; bases with no gene match: 5. This CDR3 spans 14 amino acids. This chain's CDR3 is CASRSGGQTDTQYF. In DNA form, the CDR3 reads TGTGCCAGCAGGTCGGGGGGGCAGACAGATACGCAGTATTTT.

This clonotype has ten or more counts. J is TRBJ1-4 and V is TRBV10-2; 7 nucleotides line up with TRBD1. With V trimmed by 3 bases and J by 3 bases, 13 bases remained unmatched. Germline V gene sequence: CDR1 WSHSY, CDR2 SAAADI. The CDR3 spans 18 residues. This CDR3 is CASSEGTVPHWANEKLFF. The CDR3 DNA reads as TGCGCCAGCAGTGAAGGGACAGTGCCTCACTGGGCTAATGAAAAACTGTTTTTT.

The sample holds many counts of this clonotype. The genes are TRBV5-1 and TRBJ2-3; D may correspond to TRBD1 or TRBD2 (7 bases each). This CDR3 spans 15 amino acids. Between the trimmed V and J ends, which lost 6 bases and 1 base, there was a span of 15 bases. Germline V gives CDR1 SGHRS, CDR2 YFSETQ. CDR3 region: CASTSGGAGTDTQYF. Written as DNA, the CDR3 is TGCGCCAGCACCTCAGGGGGGGCGGGCACAGATACGCAGTATTTT. The full variable domain, its missing parts supplied by reference TRBV5-1 and TRBJ2-3, is KAGVTQTPRYLIKTRGQQVTLSCSPISGHRSVSWYQQTPGQGLQFLFEYFSETQRNKGNFPGRFSGRQFSNSRSEMNVSTLELGDSALYLCASTSGGAGTDTQYFGPGTRLTVL.

This clonotype was recorded many times. The chain joins TRBV7-7 to TRBJ2-3, with 10 bases aligning to TRBD2. Germline CDR1 is SSHAT and CDR2 is FNYEAQ (reference sequence). Trimming cost V 4 bases and J 11 bases; bases outside gene matches: 6. This CDR3 comprises 13 residues. The CDR3, as DNA: TGTGCCAGCAGCTCGGATAGCGGGGGGTTGCAGTATTTT. Protein: CASSSDSGGLQYF.

The table lists this clonotype with many counts. V gene TRBV7-8 combines with J gene TRBJ1-2; possible D gene TRBD1, 6 bases. Trimming stripped 5 bases from V and 8 bases from J, with 18 bases between. There are 14 residues in the CDR3. CDR1 is SGHVS, CDR2 FQNEAQ, per germline. CDR3 sequence (DNA): TGTGCCAGCAGCCCTCTGGGGGCACTAGGGGGCTACACCTTC. It yields the protein CASSPLGALGGYTF.